Presented here are 6 T cell receptor beta chains from one specimen sequenced in a study of CD8 T cells in ankylosing spondylitis. One entry per CDR3 protein results from TCRdb running MiXCR on the 5' RACE reads. The repertoire holds 200,000 to 300,000 distinct CDR3 sequences, with 10% to 13% as singletons. Sequences were obtained from blood, either unsorted or a sorted T cell fraction (not recorded which). These receptors originate from a male donor with ankylosing spondylitis or in good health (not recorded which).

The chain has TRBV10-3 and TRBJ2-7, with D hard to call. Between the trimmed V and J ends, which lost 2 bases and 5 bases, there was a span of 10 bases. In germline, CDR1 is ENHRY, CDR2 SYGVKD. The CDR3 is made up of 13 amino acids. This CDR3 reads CAISEGGRNEQYF. DNA of the CDR3: TGTGCCATCAGTGAGGGTGGGCGGAACGAGCAGTACTTC.

This clonotype was counted ten times or more. The chain is built from TRBV6-1 and TRBJ2-6, with 8 positions matching TRBD1. CDR1 and CDR2 (germline): MNHNS, SASEGT. Trimming removed 5 bases from V and 0 bases from J; junction bases left unmatched: 6. The CDR3 extends over 17 amino acids. In DNA form, the CDR3 reads TGTGCCAGCAGTCCCGGACAGGGAACCTCTGGGGCCAACGTCCTGACTTTC. It codes for CASSPGQGTSGANVLTF.

This clonotype was seen many times. Here the CDR3 DNA reads TGCGCCAGCAGCTTTGAAGCGGGATTGGGCAATGAGCAGTTCTTC. Protein sequence: CASSFEAGLGNEQFF. The chain uses TRBV5-1 and TRBJ2-1; 7 nucleotides agree with TRBD2. CDR1 is SGHRS and CDR2 is YFSETQ in the germline V gene. After removal of 2 bases from V and 6 bases from J, the junction contained 8 bases not matched to a gene. The length of the CDR3 is 15 residues. Complete variable domain (other parts from reference TRBV5-1 and TRBJ2-1): KAGVTQTPRYLIKTRGQQVTLSCSPISGHRSVSWYQQTPGQGLQFLFEYFSETQRNKGNFPGRFSGRQFSNSRSEMNVSTLELGDSALYLCASSFEAGLGNEQFFGPGTRLTVL.

This clonotype was counted many times. This rearrangement joins TRBV12-3 or TRBV12-4 to TRBJ2-7; a weak D match, TRBD1 (5 bases). Trimming took 10 bases from V and 4 from J, leaving 17 bases between them. CDR3 length equals 13 residues. The CDR3 coding sequence is TGTGCCACCTCCCGTGGGGCGTCTTACGAGCAGTACTTC. It is translated as CATSRGASYEQYF.

This clonotype has a count of ten or more. The chain combines TRBV9 with TRBJ2-1; possible D gene TRBD1, 6 bases. The CDR3 extends over 13 amino acids. Per the germline V gene, CDR1 is SGDLS and CDR2 is YYNGEE. Trimming took off 4 bases at V and 7 bases at J, with 12 bases between the two ends. As DNA, the CDR3 is TGTGCCAGCAGCCGGGACACCTTGAATGAGCAGTTCTTC. Its translation: CASSRDTLNEQFF.

Ten or more counts support this clonotype. The chain couples TRBV29-1 to TRBJ2-5; D may be TRBD2 (7 bases). Trimming shortened V by 6 bases and J by 4 bases, and 21 bases separated the two germline ends. CDR3 length: 15 amino acids. The germline V gene encodes CDR1 SQVTM and CDR2 ANQGSEA. This CDR3 is CSVAVGGGLGETQYF. The DNA for the CDR3 is TGCAGCGTGGCCGTGGGAGGGGGGCTAGGAGAGACCCAGTACTTC.